The 5 T cell receptor beta chains listed next were all sequenced from one sample in a study of tumor-infiltrating lymphocytes in primary liver carcinoma. Making TCR beta cDNA involved around 510 ng total RNA and a constant-region primer. TCR beta libraries came from three nested multiplex PCR rounds using slightly modified ARM-PCR. The first two PCR rounds used TRBV1-TRBV30 forward primers with a C-beta reverse primer, roughly 10 cycles each. TCRdb independently ran MiXCR on the multiplex PCR reads; one entry per CDR3 protein. The sample comprises some 320,000 distinct CDR3 sequences, 55% to 65% of which are singletons, and 9% to 10% rests with the top ten. Unsorted whole blood yielded the blood RNA, and germline DNA was also extracted. The sequenced sample consisted of peripheral blood. Receptors originate from a man between 35 and 55 years old with primary liver carcinoma and hepatitis B virus infection.

Of note for this clonotype: A much larger clone is a single base away; this may be a read error. The rearrangement uses TRBV12-5 and TRBJ2-3, with 9 positions matching TRBD2. Germline V CDR1 and CDR2: LGHNT, FRNRAP. The CDR3 covers 15 residues. The CDR3 DNA follows: TGTGTTAGTGGGCTGGGACTAGCCGGCACAGATACGCAGTATTTT. Translation gives CVSGLGLAGTDTQYF.

About this clonotype: Just one base apart from a much larger clone, this may be a read error. As the CDR3 is not closed by the conserved phenylalanine or tryptophan, this likely results from a read error. The rearrangement links TRBV4-1 to TRBJ1-3; possible D gene TRBD1, 6 bases. CDR3 length: 15 amino acids. From germline, CDR1 is MGHRA and CDR2 YSYEKL. Trimming cost V 3 bases and J 4 bases, with 13 bases left between them. The CDR3 is CASSQGGGHGNTIYL. The CDR3 DNA follows: TGCGCCAGCAGCCAGGGGGGGGGGCACGGAAACACCATATATCTT.

Comments on this clonotype: Compared with germline, one end of the junction differs, possibly owing to a read error. This chain connects TRBV11-1 to TRBJ2-7; D might be TRBD1 or TRBD2, each matching 5 bases. CDR1 SGHAT and CDR2 FQDESV come from the germline V gene (reference sequence). The CDR3 runs to 12 residues. CDR3 amino acids: CASSSAGDEQYF. CDR3 nucleotides: TGTGCCAGCAGCTCAGCTGGGGACGAGCAGTACTTT.

To note about this clonotype: A read error may account for a junction end that differs from germline. The rearrangement links TRBV11-2 to TRBJ2-3; D unclear. Germline CDR1 and CDR2: SGHAT and FQNNGV. The CDR3 covers 14 residues. In DNA, the CDR3 is TGTGACAGCAGCTTACCGGGTCGTAGAGATACGCACTATTTT. It specifies CDSSLPGRRDTHYF. Supplemented by reference TRBV11-2 and TRBJ2-3, the full variable domain reads EAGVAQSPRYKIIEKRQSVAFWCNPISGHATLYWYQQILGQGPKLLIQFQNNGVVDDSQLPKDRFSAERLKGVDSTLKIQPAKLEDSAVYLCDSSLPGRRDTHYFGPGTRLTVL.

Only one count was recorded for this clonotype. A read error is possible here, since a much larger clone lies one base away. The J gene is TRBJ2-1, the V gene TRBV12-3 or TRBV12-4, with D possibly matching TRBD2 (5 bases). The CDR3 totals 11 residues. The CDR3 DNA reads TGTGCCAGCAGTTCAGCGGTAGAGCGGTTCTTC. Protein product: CASSSAVERFF.